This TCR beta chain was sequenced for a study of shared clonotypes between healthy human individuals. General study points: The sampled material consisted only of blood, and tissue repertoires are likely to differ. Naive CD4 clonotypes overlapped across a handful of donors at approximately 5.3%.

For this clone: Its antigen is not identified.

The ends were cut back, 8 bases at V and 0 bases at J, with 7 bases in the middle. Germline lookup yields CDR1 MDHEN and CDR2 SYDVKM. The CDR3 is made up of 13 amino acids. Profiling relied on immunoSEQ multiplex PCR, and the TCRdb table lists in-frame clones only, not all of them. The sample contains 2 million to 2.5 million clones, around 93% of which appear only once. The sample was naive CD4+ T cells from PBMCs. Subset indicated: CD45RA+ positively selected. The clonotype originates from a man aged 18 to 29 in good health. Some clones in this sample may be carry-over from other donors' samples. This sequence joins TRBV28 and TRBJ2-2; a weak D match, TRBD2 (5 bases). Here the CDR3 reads CASGSSNTGELFF. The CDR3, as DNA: TGTGCCAGCGGGAGTTCGAACACCGGGGAGCTGTTTTTT. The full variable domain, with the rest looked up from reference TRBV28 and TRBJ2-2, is DVKVTQSSRYLVKRTGEKVFLECVQDMDHENMFWYRQDPGLGLRLIYFSYDVKMKEKGDIPEGYSVSREKKERFSLILESASTNQTSMYLCASGSSNTGELFFGEGSRLTVL.